The 10 T cell receptor beta chains below all came from one sample that was sequenced in a study of OX40 agonist ivuxolimab in advanced cancers. This table comes from immunoSEQ multiplex PCR, and its TCRdb copy is limited to in-frame clones, with some not included. Of tens of thousands of clones detected, around 85% appear once; the ten largest clones hold about 0.88%. The source material was CD4+ or CD8+ T cells sorted from blood, sampled in a trial of the OX40 agonist ivuxolimab. The origin of the receptors is an adult with an advanced solid tumor such as melanoma, head and neck, liver or kidney cancer.

The J gene is TRBJ1-3, the V gene TRBV7-8; D call uncertain. Germline V lookup: CDR1 SGHVS, CDR2 FQNEAQ. The V and J ends lost 1 base and 0 bases respectively, with 4 bases between them. The CDR3 extends over 14 amino acids. The CDR3 here is CASSLGSSGNTIYF. The CDR3 bases are TGTGCCAGCAGCTTAGGCAGCTCTGGAAACACCATATATTTT.

CDR3 nucleotides: TGTGCCAGTAGTATGGTCAGGGGAGAGTATGGCTACACCTTC. Residues: CASSMVRGEYGYTF. The gene calls are TRBV19 and TRBJ1-2, with TRBD1 as a possible D gene (6 bases). Germline CDR1 is LNHDA and CDR2 is SQIVND (reference sequence). The ends were cut back, 3 bases at V and 5 bases at J, with 13 bases in the middle. This CDR3 has 14 residues.

V gene TRBV28 combines with J gene TRBJ1-2; weak D call: TRBD1 (5 bases). CDR1 is MDHEN and CDR2 is SYDVKM in the germline V gene. The CDR3 has 12 residues. Trimming left V 10 bases short and J 1 base short, with 10 bases between. The CDR3 sequence: CATQQVNYGYTF. The CDR3 DNA reads TGTGCCACCCAACAGGTTAACTATGGCTACACCTTC.

The gene calls are TRBV7-8 and TRBJ1-1; D is undetermined. V shed 1 base and J shed 3 bases, with 3 bases lying between them. The CDR3 totals 12 residues. Germline loops: CDR1 SGHVS, CDR2 FQNEAQ. The CDR3 loop is CASSLVYTEAFF. CDR3 DNA sequence: TGTGCCAGCAGCTTAGTTTACACTGAAGCTTTCTTT.

The rearrangement uses TRBV5-3 and TRBJ1-3, with D unclear. TRBV5-3 is classed as an ORF, of uncertain function. The CDR3 spans 18 residues. The V end lost 5 bases, the J end lost 7 bases, and 28 bases lay between the germline ends. Here the CDR3 reads CARSKRSFSPIKWNTIYF. The CDR3 coding sequence is TGTGCCAGAAGTAAAAGGTCGTTCTCCCCAATTAAGTGGAACACCATATATTTT.

The chain links TRBV28 to TRBJ2-1; either TRBD1 or TRBD2 may supply D (5 bases each). Germline assignment: CDR1 MDHEN and CDR2 SYDVKM. The ends were cut back, 4 bases at V and 10 bases at J, with 14 bases in the middle. The CDR3 is 13 amino acids. Written as DNA, the CDR3 is TGTGCCAGCAGTTCAGGGACCAGTATAGAGCAGTTCTTC. It codes for CASSSGTSIEQFF.

The J gene is TRBJ2-3, the V gene TRBV29-1; D is perhaps TRBD1 (9 bases). V lost 1 base and J lost 3, with 23 bases in between. The germline V gene encodes CDR1 SQVTM and CDR2 ANQGSEA. The CDR3 totals 18 residues. As DNA, the CDR3 is TGCAGCGTTGAAGCCCCCTCGGGGGGGACAGGGTATACAGATACGCAGTATTTT. Its translation is CSVEAPSGGTGYTDTQYF.

This clone appeared a few times. This chain uses TRBV4-1 with TRBJ2-5, with 7 bases aligning to TRBD1. CDR1 and CDR2 (germline): MGHRA, YSYEKL. This CDR3 spans 16 amino acids. V was pared by 0 bases and J by 1 base, with 5 bases of the junction left unmatched. This chain's CDR3 is CASSQDWAGGQETQYF. In nucleotides, the CDR3 is TGCGCCAGCAGCCAAGATTGGGCAGGGGGCCAAGAGACCCAGTACTTC.

The chain joins TRBV5-1 to TRBJ1-4; D is unclear. This CDR3 comprises 14 residues. Trimming removed 2 bases from V and 2 bases from J, with 7 bases in between. Per the germline V gene, CDR1 is SGHRS and CDR2 is YFSETQ. This chain's CDR3 is CASSLLPTNEKLFF. The CDR3 bases are TGCGCCAGCAGCTTACTTCCGACTAATGAAAAACTGTTTTTT. Supplemented by reference TRBV5-1 and TRBJ1-4, the full variable domain reads KAGVTQTPRYLIKTRGQQVTLSCSPISGHRSVSWYQQTPGQGLQFLFEYFSETQRNKGNFPGRFSGRQFSNSRSEMNVSTLELGDSALYLCASSLLPTNEKLFFGSGTQLSVL.

The chain recombines TRBV6-1 with TRBJ1-4, with D maybe TRBD1 (6 bases). In germline, CDR1 is MNHNS, CDR2 SASEGT. V dropped 1 base and J dropped 5 bases, with 11 bases sitting between them. CDR3 length: 15 amino acids. The CDR3 DNA reads TGTGCCAGCAGTGAAGGTGGGACACCAAATGAAAAACTGTTTTTT. This encodes CASSEGGTPNEKLFF.